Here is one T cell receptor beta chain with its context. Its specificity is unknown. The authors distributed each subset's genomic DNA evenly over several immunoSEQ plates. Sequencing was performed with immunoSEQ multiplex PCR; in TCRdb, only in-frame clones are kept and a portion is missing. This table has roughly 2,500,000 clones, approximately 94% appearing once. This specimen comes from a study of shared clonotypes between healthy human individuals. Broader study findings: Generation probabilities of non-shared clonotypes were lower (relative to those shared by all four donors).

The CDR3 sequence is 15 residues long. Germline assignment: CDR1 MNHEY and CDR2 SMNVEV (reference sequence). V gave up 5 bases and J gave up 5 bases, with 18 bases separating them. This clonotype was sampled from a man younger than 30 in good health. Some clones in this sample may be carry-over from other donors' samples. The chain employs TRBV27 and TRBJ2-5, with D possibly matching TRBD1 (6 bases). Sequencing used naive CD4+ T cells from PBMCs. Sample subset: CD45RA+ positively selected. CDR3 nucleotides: TGTGCCAGCAGTCATAGGTGGGGGCCGGGGGAGACCCAGTACTTC. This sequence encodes CASSHRWGPGETQYF.